Reported below is one TCR beta chain. This sample is drawn from a study of blood T cell repertoires in COVID-19. Looking at the study overall: Sources were T cells, B-cell-depleted T cells, or PBMCs; the material itself was cDNA or gDNA.

Looked up from germline, CDR1 is LGHDT and CDR2 is YNNKEL (reference sequence). V lost 1 base and J lost 5, with 8 bases in between. The CDR3 runs 14 residues. In the original workflow: From reference gene primer amplification, estimates of nucleated cell counts were derived. The table came from immunoSEQ multiplex PCR; TCRdb's copy has only in-frame clones and leaves some out. V and J calls and clone size are copied from that table; D and trimming were computed from the DNA. There are over 200,000 clones in the sample; around 84% occur only once, and more than 5.5% lies in the top ten. This TCR came from a man at least 80 years old with acute or convalescent COVID-19. V is TRBV3-1 (or the pseudogene TRBV3-2) and J is TRBJ1-4; D gene uncertain. Sequencing input: peripheral blood. CDR3 amino acids: CASSQVLSNEKLFF. In DNA, the CDR3 is TGTGCCAGCAGCCAAGTCCTATCAAATGAAAAACTGTTTTTT.